This TCR beta chain was captured by sequencing in a study of tissue T cells after allogeneic stem cell transplantation. Study results and limitations: Within patients, tissue anatomy strongly shaped TCR repertoire composition.

Noted time point: mouse harvest day 7 after allogeneic transplant. Tail vein injection delivered 10^7 T-cell-depleted bone marrow cells and 10^6 splenic CD5+ T cells. Data came from immunoSEQ multiplex PCR; TCRdb stores just in-frame clones and leaves some out. Here the sample spans roughly 6,600 clones, roughly half being singletons. This clone appeared a few times. As yet, its antigen is unknown. The listed genes are named as in mouse. The receptor comes from a female BALB/c mouse given C57BL/6 T cells with graft-versus-host disease after an allogeneic hematopoietic cell transplant. The sequenced material came from lymph node tissue.

Incomplete CDR3 DNA: TGTGCTAGCAGTCCAGACAGGGGGCGGGAAGAACAGTAC. It yields the protein CASSPDRGREEQY. The CDR3 in full is CASSPDRGREEQYF. The chain combines TRBV29 with TRBJ2-7; 10 positions match TRBD1. The read finishes 1 residue shy of the CDR3 end, and the germline J gene is used to complete it. The CDR3 runs 14 residues. Trimming cost V 5 bases and J 7 bases; bases outside gene matches: 8. CDR1 is MSHET and CDR2 is SYDVDS in the germline V gene.